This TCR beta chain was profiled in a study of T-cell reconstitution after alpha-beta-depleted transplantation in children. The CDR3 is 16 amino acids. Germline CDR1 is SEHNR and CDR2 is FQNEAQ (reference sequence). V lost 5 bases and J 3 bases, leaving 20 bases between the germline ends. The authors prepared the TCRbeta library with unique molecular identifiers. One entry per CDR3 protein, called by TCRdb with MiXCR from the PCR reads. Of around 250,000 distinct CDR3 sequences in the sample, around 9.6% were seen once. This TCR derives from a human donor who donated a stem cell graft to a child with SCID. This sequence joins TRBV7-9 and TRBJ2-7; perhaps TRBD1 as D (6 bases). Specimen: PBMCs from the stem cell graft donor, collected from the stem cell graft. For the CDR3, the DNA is TGTGCCAGCAGCCCCTCTTACAGGGCTAATTTCTACGAGCAGTACTTC. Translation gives CASSPSYRANFYEQYF.